The T cell receptor (beta chain) described here comes from a study of shared clonotypes between healthy human individuals. There are 13 residues in the CDR3. Losses at the gene ends were 8 bases for V and 6 bases for J; bases not matched to a gene: 5. CDR1 is MNHEY and CDR2 is SVGAGI in the germline V gene. Some clones are missing from TCRdb's copy, which holds only in-frame ones; the method was immunoSEQ multiplex PCR. The sample has around 2.3 million clones, approximately 96% seen once. The V gene is TRBV6-5, the J gene TRBJ1-5; TRBD1 agrees at 9 bases. Input material: naive CD4+ T cells sorted from blood. Subset described: CD45RA+ positively selected. The source is a man aged 18 to 30 in good health. The CDR3 region is CASRDRDSQPQHF. As DNA, the CDR3 is TGTGCCAGCCGGGACAGGGACTCTCAGCCCCAGCATTTT.